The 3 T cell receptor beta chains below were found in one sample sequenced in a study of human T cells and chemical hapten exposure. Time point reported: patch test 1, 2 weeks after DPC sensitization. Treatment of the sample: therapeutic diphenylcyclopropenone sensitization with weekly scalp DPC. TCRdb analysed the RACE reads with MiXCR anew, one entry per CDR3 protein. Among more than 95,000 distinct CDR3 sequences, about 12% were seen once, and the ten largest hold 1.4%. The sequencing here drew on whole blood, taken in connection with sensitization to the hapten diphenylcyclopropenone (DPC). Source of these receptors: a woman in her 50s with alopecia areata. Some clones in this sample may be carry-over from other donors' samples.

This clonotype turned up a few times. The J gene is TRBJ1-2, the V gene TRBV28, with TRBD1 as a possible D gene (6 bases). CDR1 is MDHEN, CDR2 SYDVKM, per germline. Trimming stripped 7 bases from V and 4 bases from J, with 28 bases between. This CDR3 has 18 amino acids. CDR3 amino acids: CASTKGGAQRVLTYGYTF. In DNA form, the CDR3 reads TGTGCCAGCACTAAAGGGGGGGCCCAGCGCGTACTGACCTATGGCTACACCTTC.

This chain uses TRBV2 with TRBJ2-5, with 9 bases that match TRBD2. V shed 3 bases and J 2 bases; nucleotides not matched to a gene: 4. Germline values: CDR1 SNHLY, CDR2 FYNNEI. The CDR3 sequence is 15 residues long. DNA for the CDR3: TGTGCCAGCAGTGACTCTAGCGGGGTTCAAGAGACCCAGTACTTC. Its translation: CASSDSSGVQETQYF. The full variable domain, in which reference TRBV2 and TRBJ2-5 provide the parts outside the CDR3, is EPEVTQTPSHQVTQMGQEVILRCVPISNHLYFYWYRQILGQKVEFLVSFYNNEISEKSEIFDDQFSVERPDGSNFTLKIRSTKLEDSAMYFCASSDSSGVQETQYFGPGTRLLVL.

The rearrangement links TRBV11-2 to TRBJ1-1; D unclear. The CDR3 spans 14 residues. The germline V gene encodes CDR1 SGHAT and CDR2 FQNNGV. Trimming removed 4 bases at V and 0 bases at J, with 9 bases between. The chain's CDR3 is CASSSRLMNTEAFF. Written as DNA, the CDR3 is TGTGCCAGCAGCTCCAGGCTTATGAACACTGAAGCTTTCTTT.